A selection of T cell receptor beta chains follows, all from one sample in a study of blood T cell repertoires in COVID-19. TCRdb's copy holds only in-frame clones and misses some; the assay was immunoSEQ multiplex PCR. This sample yields 150,000 to 180,000 clones, of which about 90% are seen a single time; less than 0.6% belongs to the top ten. The source material was peripheral blood. These receptors were taken from a man aged 45-65 years with acute or convalescent COVID-19. CDR3s include the opening cysteine and the closing phenylalanine or tryptophan. Each record gives: D gene, V gene, clone size, J gene, CDR3 protein, CDR3 DNA. The D gene is left open where the match is weak. Where a row states a size, it is once, few, many or the class of an expanded clone; other rows omit it.

NA,TRBV4-3,NA,TRBJ1-1,CASSHNPTTNTEAFF,TGCGCCAGCAGCCACAACCCAACAACCAACACTGAAGCTTTCTTT
TRBD2,TRBV7-7,NA,TRBJ2-1,CASSRGLVNEQFF,TGTGCCAGCAGCCGCGGACTAGTGAATGAGCAGTTCTTC
TRBD1,TRBV7-9,NA,TRBJ2-7,CASSGTVDYEQYF,TGTGCCAGCAGCGGGACAGTAGACTACGAGCAGTACTTC
NA,TRBV6-6,NA,TRBJ2-2,CASSPRAGFNTGELFF,TGTGCCAGCAGTCCCCGCGCAGGGTTTAATACCGGGGAGCTGTTTTTT
TRBD1,TRBV10-3,NA,TRBJ2-1,CAIKGTDFNEQFF,TGTGCCATCAAAGGGACAGATTTCAATGAGCAGTTCTTC
NA,TRBV9,NA,TRBJ2-2,CASSVRASNTGELFF,TGTGCCAGCAGCGTGAGAGCGTCTAACACCGGGGAGCTGTTTTTT
TRBD1,TRBV19,NA,TRBJ1-6,CASSILGQANSPLHF,TGTGCCAGTAGTATTCTGGGACAGGCAAATTCACCCCTCCACTTT
NA,TRBV5-1,NA,TRBJ2-3,CASSLNPSSTDTQYF,TGCGCCAGCAGCTTAAATCCTAGCAGCACAGATACGCAGTATTTT
NA,TRBV23-1,NA,TRBJ1-6,CASKGRQQVDSPLHF,TGCGCCAGCAAAGGACGGCAACAGGTTGATTCACCCCTCCACTTT
TRBD2,TRBV18,once,TRBJ2-1,CASSPHATPRGLAGFNEQFF,TGTGCCAGCTCACCACACGCGACACCCCGGGGACTAGCGGGCTTCAATGAGCAGTTCTTC
NA,TRBV5-6,NA,TRBJ1-2,CASSGGTVRFGYTF,TGTGCCAGCAGCGGCGGGACCGTGAGGTTTGGCTACACCTTC
TRBD1,TRBV4-1,NA,TRBJ2-2,CASSQHGTGTGGELFF,TGCGCCAGCAGCCAGCACGGGACAGGGACGGGGGGGGAGCTGTTTTTT